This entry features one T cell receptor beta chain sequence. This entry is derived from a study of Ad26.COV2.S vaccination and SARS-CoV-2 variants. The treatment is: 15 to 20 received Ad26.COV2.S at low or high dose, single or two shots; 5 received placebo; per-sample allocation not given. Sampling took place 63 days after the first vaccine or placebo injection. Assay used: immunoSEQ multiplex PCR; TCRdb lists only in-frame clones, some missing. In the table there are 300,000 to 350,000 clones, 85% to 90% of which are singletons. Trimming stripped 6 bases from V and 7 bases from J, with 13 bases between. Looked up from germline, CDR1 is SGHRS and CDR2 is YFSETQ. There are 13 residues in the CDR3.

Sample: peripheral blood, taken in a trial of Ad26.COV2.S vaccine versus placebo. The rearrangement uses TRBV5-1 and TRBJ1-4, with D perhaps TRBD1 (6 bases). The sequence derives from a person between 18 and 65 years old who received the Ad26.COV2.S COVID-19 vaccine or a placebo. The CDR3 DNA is TGCGCCAGCACTCGGACAGAGGGTGAAAAACTGTTTTTT. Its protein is CASTRTEGEKLFF.